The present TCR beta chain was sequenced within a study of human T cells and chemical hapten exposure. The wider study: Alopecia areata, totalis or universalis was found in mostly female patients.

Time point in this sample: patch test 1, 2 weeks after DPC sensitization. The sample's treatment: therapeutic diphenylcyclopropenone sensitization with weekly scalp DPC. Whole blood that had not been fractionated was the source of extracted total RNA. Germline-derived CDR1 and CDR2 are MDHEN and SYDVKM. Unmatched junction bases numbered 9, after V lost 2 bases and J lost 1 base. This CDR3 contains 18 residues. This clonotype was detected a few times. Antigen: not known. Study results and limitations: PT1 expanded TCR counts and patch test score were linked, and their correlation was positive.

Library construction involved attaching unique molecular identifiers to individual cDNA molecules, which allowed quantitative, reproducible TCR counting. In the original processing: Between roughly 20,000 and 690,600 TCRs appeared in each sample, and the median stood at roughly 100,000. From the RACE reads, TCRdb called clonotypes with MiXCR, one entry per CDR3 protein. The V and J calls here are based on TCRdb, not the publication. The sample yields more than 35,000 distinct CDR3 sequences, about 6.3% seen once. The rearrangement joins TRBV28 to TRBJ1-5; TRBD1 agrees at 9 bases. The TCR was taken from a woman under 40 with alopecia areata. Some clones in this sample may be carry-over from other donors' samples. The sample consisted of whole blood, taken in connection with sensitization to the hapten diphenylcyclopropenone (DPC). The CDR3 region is CASSLGTGLIGSNQPQHF. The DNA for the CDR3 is TGTGCCAGCAGTTTAGGGACAGGGCTCATTGGAAGCAATCAGCCCCAGCATTTT.